This T cell receptor beta chain was obtained from a study of blood T cell repertoires in COVID-19. Per the germline V gene, CDR1 is GTSNPN and CDR2 is SVGIG (reference sequence). This CDR3 region has 19 residues. V was pared by 1 base and J by 0 bases, with 7 bases of the junction left unmatched. Sequencing used immunoSEQ multiplex PCR; TCRdb keeps in-frame clones, though not all of them. The sample comprises roughly 180,000 clones, roughly nine tenths of which are singletons, and approximately 2.2% rests with the top ten. Sequenced material: PBMCs or T cells enriched from blood (not recorded which). This receptor was obtained from a woman in her twenties or thirties who had recovered from COVID-19. The chain links TRBV30 to TRBJ2-6; TRBD1 matches at 12 bases. As DNA, the CDR3 is TGTGCCTGGAGTGGCGGGACAGGGGGCCCCCTCTCTGGGGCCAACGTCCTGACTTTC. Protein sequence: CAWSGGTGGPLSGANVLTF.